A selection of T cell receptor beta chains follows, all from one sample in a study of CD8+ T cells in alopecia areata. Using immunoSEQ multiplex PCR, the repertoire was profiled, and TCRdb retains in-frame clones only, with some absent. Of some 150,000 clones listed, roughly 50% are singletons. The sequencing used CD4+ T cells sorted from blood, collected at week 0. The receptors come from a human donor with alopecia areata. Each CDR3 is given with its conserved first and last residue. The D gene is left open where the match is weak. Rows give clone size only sometimes, using once, few, many, or a class for an expanded clone.

J gene: TRBJ2-4; V gene: TRBV14; D gene: TRBD2; clone size: NA; CDR3 protein: CASSPGGGYIQYF; CDR3 DNA: TGTGCCAGCAGTCCCGGCGGGGGGTACATCCAGTACTTC
J gene: TRBJ1-1; V gene: TRBV7-9; D gene: NA; clone size: few; CDR3 protein: CASSLIGQRDTEAFF; CDR3 DNA: TGTGCCAGCAGCTTAATTGGACAGAGAGACACTGAAGCTTTCTTT
J gene: TRBJ1-4; V gene: TRBV15; D gene: TRBD1; clone size: NA; CDR3 protein: CATSSRTGPNEKLFF; CDR3 DNA: TGTGCCACCAGCAGCAGGACAGGCCCTAATGAAAAACTGTTTTTT
J gene: TRBJ1-2; V gene: TRBV9; D gene: NA; clone size: NA; CDR3 protein: CASSPRQEPLGGYTF; CDR3 DNA: TGTGCCAGCAGCCCCCGTCAGGAGCCCCTTGGTGGCTACACCTTC
J gene: TRBJ2-3; V gene: TRBV4-2; D gene: NA; clone size: NA; CDR3 protein: CASSHLAGSRGTDTQYF; CDR3 DNA: TGTGCCAGCAGCCATCTTGCGGGGTCTAGGGGCACAGATACGCAGTATTTT
J gene: TRBJ1-1; V gene: TRBV29-1; D gene: NA; clone size: NA; CDR3 protein: CSVDSGGTEAFF; CDR3 DNA: TGCAGCGTTGACTCTGGAGGCACTGAAGCTTTCTTT
J gene: TRBJ1-2; V gene: TRBV19; D gene: NA; clone size: NA; CDR3 protein: CASSIDHSQGAYGYTF; CDR3 DNA: TGTGCCAGTAGTATAGATCACTCTCAGGGAGCCTATGGCTACACCTTC
J gene: TRBJ1-2; V gene: TRBV6-5; D gene: NA; clone size: once; CDR3 protein: CASISPNYGYTF; CDR3 DNA: TGTGCCAGCATATCTCCTAACTATGGCTACACCTTC
J gene: TRBJ2-5; V gene: TRBV2; D gene: NA; clone size: NA; CDR3 protein: CAGQRPQETQYF; CDR3 DNA: TGTGCCGGCCAGCGGCCCCAAGAGACCCAGTACTTC
J gene: TRBJ2-1; V gene: TRBV7-2; D gene: TRBD2; clone size: few; CDR3 protein: CASSPQGLAGSNEQFF; CDR3 DNA: TGTGCCAGCAGCCCCCAAGGGCTAGCGGGTTCCAATGAGCAGTTCTTC
J gene: TRBJ1-5; V gene: TRBV11-2; D gene: NA; clone size: NA; CDR3 protein: CASSFRWDQPQHF; CDR3 DNA: TGTGCCAGCAGCTTTAGGTGGGATCAGCCCCAGCATTTT
J gene: TRBJ2-5; V gene: TRBV4-1; D gene: NA; clone size: few; CDR3 protein: CASSQDSGLSGTQYF; CDR3 DNA: TGCGCCAGCAGCCAAGATTCGGGACTCTCGGGGACCCAGTACTTC
J gene: TRBJ2-1; V gene: TRBV5-4; D gene: TRBD2; clone size: NA; CDR3 protein: CASSRGLASGNEQFF; CDR3 DNA: TGTGCCAGCAGCCGGGGACTAGCGTCGGGCAATGAGCAGTTCTTC
J gene: TRBJ1-2; V gene: TRBV7-2; D gene: NA; clone size: few; CDR3 protein: CASSLSLGPNYGYTF; CDR3 DNA: TGTGCCAGCAGCTTAAGTCTAGGGCCTAACTATGGCTACACCTTC
J gene: TRBJ2-1; V gene: TRBV7-9; D gene: NA; clone size: NA; CDR3 protein: CASSRTGTPYNEQFF; CDR3 DNA: TGTGCCAGCAGCCGAACCGGGACGCCCTACAATGAGCAGTTCTTC
J gene: TRBJ2-1; V gene: TRBV15; D gene: TRBD2; clone size: NA; CDR3 protein: CATSSPTSGGSSYNEQFF; CDR3 DNA: TGTGCCACCAGCAGCCCGACTAGCGGGGGAAGCTCCTACAATGAGCAGTTCTTC
J gene: TRBJ1-2; V gene: TRBV30; D gene: NA; clone size: NA; CDR3 protein: CAWSLGGSYTF; CDR3 DNA: TGTGCCTGGAGTCTAGGGGGGAGCTACACCTTC